This entry describes one T cell receptor beta chain. What it binds is not known. This specimen comes from a study of TIL therapy for anti-PD-1-resistant metastatic lung cancer. Overall study results and limits: The cohort had more treatment-naive, never-smoker and oncogene-addicted patients than typical. Compared with baseline intratumoral T cells, expanded TIL cultures were more clonal and less diverse (about 5.8% vs 31%).

The CDR3 extends over 14 amino acids. Unmatched junction bases numbered 7, after V lost 5 bases and J lost 2 bases. In germline, CDR1 is SGHKS, CDR2 YYEKEE (reference sequence). This was the immunoSEQ v3 assay. Generated by immunoSEQ multiplex PCR, the TCRdb table keeps only in-frame clones and is missing some. The repertoire holds about 95,000 clones, with roughly 65% as singletons. Time point here: pre-treatment sample, taken before nivolumab and TIL therapy. Pleural nodules or supraclavicular lymph nodes made up most of the excised metastases sampled. The gene calls are TRBV5-5 and TRBJ2-7; 7 positions match TRBD1. This specimen was tumor tissue, taken at baseline. The TCR comes from a person aged 25 to 85 with non-small cell lung cancer. The CDR3 region is CASRPAQGPYEQYF. In DNA, the CDR3 is TGTGCCAGCAGACCGGCACAGGGGCCCTACGAGCAGTACTTC.